This TCR beta chain originates from a study of T cells in Graves' hyperthyroidism and ophthalmopathy (dated by TCRdb to between 2018 and 2021). General notes on the study: Peripheral blood was sampled at the time of initial diagnosis, prior to any treatment. A discovery cohort of around 100 patients, about 40 with Graves' ophthalmopathy and 55 to 60 with stable Graves' hyperthyroidism, was used to find distinguishing TCR V-J signatures. Prospective prediction of ophthalmopathy was tested in an independent validation cohort consisting of 18 to 20 hyperthyroidism patients and some 16 patients who later progressed to ophthalmopathy. For training and testing, the 100 or so patients in the discovery cohort were randomly divided in a 7:3 ratio. In addition, the study compared T-cell repertoires in thyroid tissue and in blood from about six Graves' hyperthyroidism patients. Once sampling was done, hyperthyroidism patients were given methimazole at a starting dose of 30 mg daily, whereas ophthalmopathy patients were given high-dose intravenous methylprednisolone. According to the paper, TCR Vbeta CDR3 sequencing was carried out on over 130 peripheral blood samples, which came from some 41 ophthalmopathy, some 73 hyperthyroidism and approximately 17 progressor patients.

Broad study findings and their caveats: In validation, progression to ophthalmopathy was predicted by the model with around 71% sensitivity and just over 72% specificity, a median of about 6 months before onset. No statistical method was used to set the sample size in advance, and investigators knew the group allocation. Blood samples also contained most of the expanded thyroid clonotypes (frequency above 0.001), which suggests that blood repertoires may reflect thyroid immune responses. A 13 V-J signature model separated ophthalmopathy from stable hyperthyroidism, with approximately 86% sensitivity and around 84% specificity in cross-validation and 80%/75% in testing.

Points on this clonotype: The antigen it binds to is not known. There are no base qualities to consult, and no much larger clone falls within one base.

TCR beta CDR3 regions were amplified from RNA transcripts. The TCR CDR3 was subjected to a first round of RT-PCR using the HTBI primer set and the Qiagen OneStep RT-PCR kit. Libraries were constructed in a second round of multiplex PCR, after which size selection and purification were carried out. Sequencing of the libraries was done on an Illumina HiSeq2000 using paired-end 100 bp reads. In the original analysis: SOAPnuke was used to process the raw data, with reads discarded if the reads contained adapters or uncalled bases, had a mean Phred below 15, or lacked an exact constant-primer or identifier match. High-quality paired reads were merged using COPE v1.2.5, and each unique nucleotide sequence was defined as a clonotype. Clonotypes were aligned to IMGT TRBV, TRBD and TRBJ reference segments using MiTCR v1.1. Only V-J combinations with frequency above 0.0001, covering about 99% of repertoires, were analysed. A TCS score was defined as the ratio between F50 (clonal expansion) and ExV (chaos), using BLOSUM62-based TCRdist between CDR3 peptides within each V-J. Welch's t-statistics and random forest reduced around 520 V-J features to 13, which were used in a naive Bayes classifier (R e1071). Thyroid-blood repertoire similarity was quantified with the Morisita-Horn index. The public reads were reanalyzed by TCRdb: fastp trimming at Q25, MiXCR alignment, in-frame beta chains only. Every entry covers one CDR3 protein and lists the most common genes and DNA from its rows. None of the V and J calls come from the authors' own analysis; TCRdb made them. The sample yields hundreds of thousands of distinct CDR3 sequences; roughly 37% were counted once. The ten largest clones take up approximately 8.7% of the sample.

Stable Graves' hyperthyroidism was defined as no progression to ophthalmopathy during 18 months of follow-up. Hyperthyroidism patients were newly diagnosed, had a disease duration of under 2 months, and were aged 18 to 65 years. Any patient with an uncontrolled infection, another autoimmune disease, pregnancy or lactation was excluded. Diagnoses were established on the basis of clinical symptoms, serum thyroxine and TRAb, thyroid ultrasound, and orbital computed tomography. PBMCs were separated from about 10 ml of fresh peripheral blood using Ficoll-Paque density gradient centrifugation. Total RNA was extracted with Trizol reagent, and quality was checked on an Agilent 2100 Bioanalyzer. Trimming at the junction amounts to 7 bases on V and 9 bases on J, and the germline ends lie 25 bases apart. The germline V gene gives CDR1 as SNHLY and CDR2 as FYNNEI. The CDR3 starts with the cysteine, ends with the phenylalanine, and has 17 residues. Left in the record is the CDR3 DNA by itself, 51 bases read in frame from the first base.

This TCR came from a man younger than 35 with Graves' hyperthyroidism. Sequencing input: blood. The sequence is built from TRBV2 and TRBJ2-6, with TRBD2 as a weak D call on 8 bases. The CDR3 reads CASNFCDGRGPFNVLTF. The DNA reads TGTGCCAGCAATTTCTGTGACGGGAGGGGGCCCTTCAACGTCCTGACTTTC.